Sequencing of this TCR beta chain was carried out in a study of circulating and synovial CD4+ cells in juvenile arthritis. This CDR3 has 13 amino acids. Trimming took off 0 bases at V and 4 bases at J, with 7 bases between the two ends. CDR1 and CDR2 from the germline V gene are SGHRS and YFSETQ. Assay used: immunoSEQ multiplex PCR; TCRdb lists only in-frame clones, some missing. This sample has around 3,000 clones, with approximately 82% found just once. The source of this sequence is a human donor with juvenile idiopathic arthritis. The rearrangement links TRBV5-1 to TRBJ1-2; D unclear. The sequenced material came from CD4+ T cells from synovial fluid. The CDR3 here is CASSLDPSYGYTF. The DNA for the CDR3 is TGCGCCAGCAGCTTGGATCCCTCCTATGGCTACACCTTC.